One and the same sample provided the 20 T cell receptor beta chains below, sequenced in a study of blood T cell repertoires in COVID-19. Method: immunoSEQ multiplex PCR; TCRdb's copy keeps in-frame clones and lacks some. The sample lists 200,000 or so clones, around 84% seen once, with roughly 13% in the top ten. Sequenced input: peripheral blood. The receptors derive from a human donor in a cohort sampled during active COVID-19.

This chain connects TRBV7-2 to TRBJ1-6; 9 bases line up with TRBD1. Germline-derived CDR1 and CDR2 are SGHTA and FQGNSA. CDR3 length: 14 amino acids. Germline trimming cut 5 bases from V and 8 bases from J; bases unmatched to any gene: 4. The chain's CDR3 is CASSAGTGYSPLHF. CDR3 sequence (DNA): TGTGCCAGCAGCGCCGGGACAGGGTATTCACCCCTCCACTTT.

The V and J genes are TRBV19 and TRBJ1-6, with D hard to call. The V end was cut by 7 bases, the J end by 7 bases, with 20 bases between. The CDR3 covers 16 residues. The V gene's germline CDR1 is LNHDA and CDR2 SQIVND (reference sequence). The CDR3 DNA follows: TGTGCCAGTACCTCGAGGCGGGGATCGATAAATTCACCCCTCCACTTT. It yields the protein CASTSRRGSINSPLHF.

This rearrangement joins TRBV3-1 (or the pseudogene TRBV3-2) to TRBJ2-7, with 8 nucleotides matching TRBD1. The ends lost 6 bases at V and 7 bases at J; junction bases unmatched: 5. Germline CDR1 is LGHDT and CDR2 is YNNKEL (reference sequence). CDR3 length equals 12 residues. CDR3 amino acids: CASRVTGGEQYF. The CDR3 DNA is TGTGCCAGCAGGGTAACAGGGGGGGAGCAGTACTTC.

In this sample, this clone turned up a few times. The CDR3 nucleotides are TGTGCCAGCAGCTTACGGCAGGGGGTGAGGGAGCAGTACTTC. The encoded protein is CASSLRQGVREQYF. The chain is built from TRBV7-2 and TRBJ2-7; 7 bases agree with TRBD1. Germline values: CDR1 SGHTA, CDR2 FQGNSA. V lost 2 bases, J lost 7 bases, and 8 bases stayed unmatched. The CDR3 runs to 14 residues.

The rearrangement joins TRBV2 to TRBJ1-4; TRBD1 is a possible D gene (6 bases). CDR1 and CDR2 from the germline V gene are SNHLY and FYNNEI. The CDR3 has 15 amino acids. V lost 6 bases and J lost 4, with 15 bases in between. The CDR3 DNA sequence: TGTGCCAGCAGAGCCCCAGGACAGTTTAATGAAAAACTGTTTTTT. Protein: CASRAPGQFNEKLFF.

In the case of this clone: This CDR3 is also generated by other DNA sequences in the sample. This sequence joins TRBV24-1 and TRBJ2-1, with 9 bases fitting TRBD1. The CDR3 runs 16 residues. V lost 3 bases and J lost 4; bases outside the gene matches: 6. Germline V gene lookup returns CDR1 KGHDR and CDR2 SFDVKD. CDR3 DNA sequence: TGTGCCACCAGTGATCCGACAGGGGGATCATACAATGAGCAGTTCTTC. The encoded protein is CATSDPTGGSYNEQFF.

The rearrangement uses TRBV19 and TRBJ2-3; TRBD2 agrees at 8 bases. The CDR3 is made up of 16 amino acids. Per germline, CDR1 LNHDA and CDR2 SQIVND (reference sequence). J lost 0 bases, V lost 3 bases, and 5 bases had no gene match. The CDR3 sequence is CASSILASGSTDTQYF. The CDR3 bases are TGTGCCAGTAGTATTCTGGCTAGCGGGAGCACAGATACGCAGTATTTT.

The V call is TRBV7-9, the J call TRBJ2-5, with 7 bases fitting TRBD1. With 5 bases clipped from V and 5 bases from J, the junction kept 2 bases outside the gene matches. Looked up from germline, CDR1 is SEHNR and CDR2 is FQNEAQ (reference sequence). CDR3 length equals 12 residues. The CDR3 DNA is TGTGCCAGCAGCCCGGGACAGGAGACCCAGTACTTC. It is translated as CASSPGQETQYF.

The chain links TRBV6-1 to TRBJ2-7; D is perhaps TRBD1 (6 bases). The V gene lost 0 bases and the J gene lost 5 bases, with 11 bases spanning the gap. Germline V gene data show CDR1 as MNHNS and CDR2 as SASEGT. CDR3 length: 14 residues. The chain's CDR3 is CASSEARTVHEQYF. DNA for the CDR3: TGTGCCAGCAGTGAAGCACGGACAGTGCACGAGCAGTACTTC.

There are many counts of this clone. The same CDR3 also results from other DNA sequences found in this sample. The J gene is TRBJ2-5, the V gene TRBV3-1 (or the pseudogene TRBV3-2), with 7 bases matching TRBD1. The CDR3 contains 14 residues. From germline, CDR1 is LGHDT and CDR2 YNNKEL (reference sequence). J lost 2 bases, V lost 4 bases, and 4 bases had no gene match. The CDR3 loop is CASSRQGPQETQYF. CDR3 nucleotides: TGTGCCAGCAGCCGACAGGGACCACAAGAGACCCAGTACTTC.

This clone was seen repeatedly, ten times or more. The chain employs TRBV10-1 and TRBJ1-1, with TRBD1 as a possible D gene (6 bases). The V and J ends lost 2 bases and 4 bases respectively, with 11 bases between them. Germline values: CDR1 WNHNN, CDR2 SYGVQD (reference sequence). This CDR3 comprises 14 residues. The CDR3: CASSEETGITEAFF. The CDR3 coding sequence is TGCGCCAGCAGTGAGGAAACAGGGATCACTGAAGCTTTCTTT.

CDR3 region: CASSFEVGYGYTF. DNA for the CDR3: TGTGCCAGCAGCTTTGAGGTGGGCTATGGCTACACCTTC. The V and J genes are TRBV7-2 and TRBJ1-2; no firm D call. V was clipped by 3 bases and J by 4 bases, with 9 bases between them. The CDR3 is 13 amino acids. Per germline, CDR1 SGHTA and CDR2 FQGNSA.

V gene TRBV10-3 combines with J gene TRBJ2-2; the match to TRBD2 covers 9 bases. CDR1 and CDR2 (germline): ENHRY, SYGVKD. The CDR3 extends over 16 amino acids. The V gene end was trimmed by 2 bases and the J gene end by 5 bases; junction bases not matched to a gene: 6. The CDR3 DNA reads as TGTGCCATCAGTGAGGTCGGGGGACTAGCTACCGGGGAGCTGTTTTTT. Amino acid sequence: CAISEVGGLATGELFF.

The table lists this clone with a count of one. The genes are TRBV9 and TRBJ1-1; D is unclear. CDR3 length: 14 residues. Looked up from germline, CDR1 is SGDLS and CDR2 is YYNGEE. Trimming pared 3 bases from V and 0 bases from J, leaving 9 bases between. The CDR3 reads CASSAGALNTEAFF. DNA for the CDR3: TGTGCCAGCAGCGCCGGAGCCTTGAACACTGAAGCTTTCTTT. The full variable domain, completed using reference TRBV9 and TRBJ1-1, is DSGVTQTPKHLITATGQRVTLRCSPRSGDLSVYWYQQSLDQGLQFLIQYYNGEERAKGNILERFSAQQFPDLHSELNLSSLELGDSALYFCASSAGALNTEAFFGQGTRLTVV.

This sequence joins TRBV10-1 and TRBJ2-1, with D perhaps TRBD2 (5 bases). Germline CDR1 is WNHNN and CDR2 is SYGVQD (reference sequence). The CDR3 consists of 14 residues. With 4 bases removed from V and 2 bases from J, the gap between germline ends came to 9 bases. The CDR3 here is CASSAGGPYNEQFF. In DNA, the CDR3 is TGCGCCAGCAGTGCAGGAGGCCCCTACAATGAGCAGTTCTTC.

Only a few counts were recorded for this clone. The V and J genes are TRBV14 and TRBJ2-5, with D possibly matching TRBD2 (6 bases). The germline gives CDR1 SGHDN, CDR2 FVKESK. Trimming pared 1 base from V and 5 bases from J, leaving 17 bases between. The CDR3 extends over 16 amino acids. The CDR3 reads CASSQGFGGLAETQYF. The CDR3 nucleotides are TGTGCCAGCAGCCAAGGATTCGGTGGGCTAGCGGAGACCCAGTACTTC.

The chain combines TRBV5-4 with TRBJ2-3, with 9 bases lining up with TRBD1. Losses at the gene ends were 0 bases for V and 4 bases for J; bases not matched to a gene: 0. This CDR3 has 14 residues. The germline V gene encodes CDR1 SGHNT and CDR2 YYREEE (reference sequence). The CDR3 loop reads CASSLGQGADTQYF. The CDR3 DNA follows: TGTGCCAGCAGCTTGGGACAGGGGGCAGATACGCAGTATTTT.

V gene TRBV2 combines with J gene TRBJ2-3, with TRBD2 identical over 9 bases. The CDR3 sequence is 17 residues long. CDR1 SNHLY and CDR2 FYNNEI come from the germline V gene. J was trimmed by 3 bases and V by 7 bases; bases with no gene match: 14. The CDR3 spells CASNHPQASGTTDTQYF. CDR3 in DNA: TGTGCCAGCAACCATCCGCAGGCTAGCGGGACAACAGATACGCAGTATTTT. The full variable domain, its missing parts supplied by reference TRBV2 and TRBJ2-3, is EPEVTQTPSHQVTQMGQEVILRCVPISNHLYFYWYRQILGQKVEFLVSFYNNEISEKSEIFDDQFSVERPDGSNFTLKIRSTKLEDSAMYFCASNHPQASGTTDTQYFGPGTRLTVL.

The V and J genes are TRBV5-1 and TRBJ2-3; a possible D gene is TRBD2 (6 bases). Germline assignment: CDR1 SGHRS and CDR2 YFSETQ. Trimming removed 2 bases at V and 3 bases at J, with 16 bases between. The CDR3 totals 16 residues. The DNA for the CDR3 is TGCGCCAGCAGCTTTAACGCGGGAAGGAAGACAGATACGCAGTATTTT. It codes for CASSFNAGRKTDTQYF.

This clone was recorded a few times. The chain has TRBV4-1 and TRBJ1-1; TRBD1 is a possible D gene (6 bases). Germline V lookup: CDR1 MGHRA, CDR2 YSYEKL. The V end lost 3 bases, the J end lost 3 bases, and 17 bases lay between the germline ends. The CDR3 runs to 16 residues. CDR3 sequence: CASSQGRGREHTEAFF. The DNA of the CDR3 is TGCGCCAGCAGCCAGGGCAGGGGCAGGGAGCACACTGAAGCTTTCTTT.